This T cell receptor beta chain was obtained from a study of tumour-infiltrating T cells in Burkitt lymphoma. In the study overall: Productive clonality predicted overall and progression-free survival.

Germline V gene lookup returns CDR1 MDHEN and CDR2 SYDVKM. V lost 6 bases, J lost 8 bases, and 21 bases lay in between. This CDR3 has 15 residues. Generated by immunoSEQ multiplex PCR, the TCRdb table keeps only in-frame clones and is missing some. The sample consists of approximately 5,000 clones, more than 7.5% of them appearing once. The chain is built from TRBV28 and TRBJ2-3; D might be TRBD2 (6 bases). Sequenced sample: tumor tissue. The origin of this receptor is a human donor with diffuse large B-cell lymphoma. DNA of the CDR3: TGTGCCAGCAGCACGACGGGACTTTCTACCGGTACGCAGTATTTT. Its protein is CASSTTGLSTGTQYF.